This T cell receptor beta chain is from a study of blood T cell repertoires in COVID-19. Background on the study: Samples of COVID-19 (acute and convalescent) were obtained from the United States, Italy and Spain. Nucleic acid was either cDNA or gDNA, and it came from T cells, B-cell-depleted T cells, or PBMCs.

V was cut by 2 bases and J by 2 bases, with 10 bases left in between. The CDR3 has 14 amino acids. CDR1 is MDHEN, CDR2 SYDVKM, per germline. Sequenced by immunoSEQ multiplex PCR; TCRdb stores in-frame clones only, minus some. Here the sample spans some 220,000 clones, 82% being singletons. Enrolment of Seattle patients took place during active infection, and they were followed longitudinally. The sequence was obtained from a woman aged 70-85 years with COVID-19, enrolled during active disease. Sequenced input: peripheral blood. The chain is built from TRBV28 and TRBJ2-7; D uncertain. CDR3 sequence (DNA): TGTGCCAGCAGTTTAAACGGGTTCGCCTACGAGCAGTACTTC. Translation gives CASSLNGFAYEQYF. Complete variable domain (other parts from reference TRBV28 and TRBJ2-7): DVKVTQSSRYLVKRTGEKVFLECVQDMDHENMFWYRQDPGLGLRLIYFSYDVKMKEKGDIPEGYSVSREKKERFSLILESASTNQTSMYLCASSLNGFAYEQYFGPGTRLTVT.